One and the same sample provided the 9 T cell receptor beta chains below, sequenced in a study of T cells in localized non-small cell lung cancer. Clones were sequenced by immunoSEQ multiplex PCR, and TCRdb holds only the in-frame ones, with some missing. The sample contains 30,000 to 35,000 clones, approximately 91% of which appear only once. The sample here was peripheral blood, taken before any cancer treatment. The receptors stem from a female donor older than 55 with stage I lung adenocarcinoma.

The rearrangement links TRBV5-6 to TRBJ1-5; no definite D call. Germline V lookup: CDR1 SGHDT, CDR2 YYEEEE. Deletions cut 2 bases from V and 5 bases from J, with 5 bases between. The CDR3 has 12 amino acids. CDR3 DNA sequence: TGTGCCAGCAGCTTAAGGGATCAGCCCCAGCATTTT. This codes for CASSLRDQPQHF.

The chain is built from TRBV7-2 and TRBJ2-7; either TRBD1 or TRBD2 may supply D (6 bases each). V lost 5 bases, J lost 7 bases, and 15 bases lay in between. CDR1 is SGHTA and CDR2 is FQGNSA in the germline V gene. The CDR3 runs to 13 residues. CDR3 sequence (DNA): TGTGCCAGCAGCCGGGGGCAGATCTGGGAGCAGTACTTC. As protein: CASSRGQIWEQYF.

This chain links TRBV6-5 with TRBJ2-7; 12 nucleotides match TRBD2. CDR1 and CDR2 from the germline V gene are MNHEY and SVGAGI. Trimming cost V 4 bases and J 6 bases; bases outside gene matches: 4. CDR3 length: 14 amino acids. The CDR3 sequence: CASSLTSGRVEQYF. In nucleotides, the CDR3 is TGTGCCAGCAGTTTGACTAGCGGGAGAGTCGAGCAGTACTTC.

This sequence joins TRBV7-2 and TRBJ1-2, with a tentative D call TRBD1 (5 bases). This CDR3 has 12 residues. V lost 3 bases and J lost 10, with 12 bases in between. The germline CDR1 and CDR2 sequences are SGHTA and FQGNSA. The CDR3 here is CASSLDAGPYTF. CDR3 DNA sequence: TGTGCCAGCAGCTTGGATGCAGGGCCCTACACCTTC. The full variable domain, in which reference TRBV7-2 and TRBJ1-2 provide the parts outside the CDR3, is GAGVSQSPSNKVTEKGKDVELRCDPISGHTALYWYRQSLGQGLEFLIYFQGNSAPDKSGLPSDRFSAERTGGSVSTLTIQRTQQEDSAVYLCASSLDAGPYTFGSGTRLTVV.

Here the CDR3 reads CASSRATLQETQYF. CDR3 DNA sequence: TGTGCCAGTAGTAGGGCCACCCTCCAAGAGACCCAGTACTTC. V gene TRBV19 combines with J gene TRBJ2-5; D gene uncertain. There are 14 residues in the CDR3. Trimming took 4 bases from V and 1 from J, leaving 10 bases between them. CDR1 is LNHDA, CDR2 SQIVND, per germline (reference sequence).

CDR3 loop: CASSGGGTSELYNEQFF. CDR3 DNA: TGTGCCAGTAGTGGGGGGGGGACTAGCGAACTCTACAATGAGCAGTTCTTC. This chain links TRBV19 with TRBJ2-1; 10 bases align to TRBD2. Germline V CDR1 and CDR2: LNHDA, SQIVND (reference sequence). The CDR3 contains 17 residues. Trimming removed 5 bases from V and 3 bases from J; junction bases left unmatched: 10.

The chain couples TRBV9 to TRBJ2-2; the D gene is possibly TRBD1 (5 bases). CDR1 is SGDLS and CDR2 is YYNGEE in the germline V gene. CDR3 length: 16 residues. Trimming cost V 1 base and J 6 bases, with 16 bases left between them. The CDR3 DNA sequence: TGTGCCAGCAGCGTATATGACAGCCCGAGATCCGGGGAGCTGTTTTTT. Protein: CASSVYDSPRSGELFF.

The V and J genes are TRBV7-3 and TRBJ2-1, with D perhaps matching TRBD2 (5 bases). The CDR3 has 15 residues. Germline-derived CDR1 and CDR2 are SGHTA and FQGTGA. The V end was cut by 2 bases, the J end by 0 bases, with 8 bases between. CDR3 in DNA: TGTGCCAGCAGCTTAGAGGGTAGCTCCTACAATGAGCAGTTCTTC. Amino acid sequence: CASSLEGSSYNEQFF. Drawing the rest from reference TRBV7-3 and TRBJ2-1, the complete variable domain is GAGVSQTPSNKVTEKGKYVELRCDPISGHTALYWYRQSLGQGPEFLIYFQGTGAADDSGLPNDRFFAVRPEGSVSTLKIQRTERGDSAVYLCASSLEGSSYNEQFFGPGTRLTVL.

The chain couples TRBV27 to TRBJ2-2; 11 positions agree with TRBD2. The CDR3 contains 18 residues. CDR1 and CDR2 from the germline V gene are MNHEY and SMNVEV (reference sequence). V dropped 5 bases and J dropped 3; count of bases not matched to a gene: 11. The CDR3 DNA reads as TGTGCCAGCAGTACACGACTAGCGGGGATCGGGGACACCGGGGAGCTGTTTTTT. Translated, it gives CASSTRLAGIGDTGELFF.